Only one count was recorded for the clone carrying this T cell receptor (beta chain). The antigen is undetermined. This sample was taken from a study of cytotoxic CD8 clonotypes in ibrutinib-treated CLL. Study-wide results and limits: While tracking circulating CD8+ T-cell counts, baseline clonality exceeded that of age-matched healthy donors. Public clonotypes were uncommon and contracted or stayed stable on treatment.

CDR1 and CDR2 from the germline V gene are SGHTA and FQGNSA. The CDR3 totals 15 residues. V dropped 1 base and J dropped 0 bases, with 6 bases sitting between them. TCRdb's table, derived via immunoSEQ multiplex PCR, lists solely in-frame clones and lacks some. The sample includes about 130,000 clones, 75% to 85% of them seen just once. The gene calls are TRBV7-2 and TRBJ1-4; no reliable D call. The sample consisted of PBMCs, taken after 12 months of ibrutinib treatment. The clonotype comes from a human donor with chronic lymphocytic leukemia. The CDR3 DNA sequence: TGTGCCAGCAGCTTAGAGTTTGCAACTAATGAAAAACTGTTTTTT. Protein product: CASSLEFATNEKLFF. Filled out from reference TRBV7-2 and TRBJ1-4, the complete variable domain reads GAGVSQSPSNKVTEKGKDVELRCDPISGHTALYWYRQSLGQGLEFLIYFQGNSAPDKSGLPSDRFSAERTGGSVSTLTIQRTQQEDSAVYLCASSLEFATNEKLFFGSGTQLSVL.